This is a list of T cell receptor beta chains from one sample in a study of PD-1 blockade in classical Hodgkin lymphoma. Profiled with immunoSEQ multiplex PCR; TCRdb holds only in-frame clones, not every one. This sample has 20,000 or so clones, with around 87% found just once. The material was peripheral blood mononuclear cells (PBMCs), obtained before the fourth cycle of nivolumab. The receptors shown here come from a human donor with classical Hodgkin lymphoma. Both conserved end residues are part of each CDR3. The order of the fields is V gene, clone size, J gene, D gene, CDR3 DNA, CDR3 protein. The D gene is left open where the match is weak. Some rows mark clone size as missing; the rest say once, few, many or name a class of expanded clone.

v_call: TRBV11-3
clone_size: .
j_call: TRBJ2-1
d_call: TRBD2
cdr3_nt: TGTGCCAGCAGCTTAGATGGCGGGAGGTACAATGAGCAGTTCTTC
cdr3_aa: CASSLDGGRYNEQFF

v_call: TRBV5-6
clone_size: .
j_call: TRBJ1-2
d_call: .
cdr3_nt: TGTGCCAGCAGCTGGGGGGACGGGAGAAACTATGGCTACACCTTC
cdr3_aa: CASSWGDGRNYGYTF

v_call: TRBV6-1
clone_size: .
j_call: TRBJ1-1
d_call: .
cdr3_nt: TGTGCCAGCAGTGTAACACCCCTGAACACTGAAGCTTTCTTT
cdr3_aa: CASSVTPLNTEAFF

v_call: TRBV5-1
clone_size: .
j_call: TRBJ2-3
d_call: TRBD2
cdr3_nt: TGCGCCAGCAGCTTGGAAGCGGGGCTCACCACAGATACGCAGTATTTT
cdr3_aa: CASSLEAGLTTDTQYF

v_call: TRBV18
clone_size: .
j_call: TRBJ2-7
d_call: .
cdr3_nt: TGTGCCAGCTCCCCGGGATCTGGGCAGTACTTC
cdr3_aa: CASSPGSGQYF

v_call: TRBV7-2
clone_size: .
j_call: TRBJ2-1
d_call: .
cdr3_nt: TGTGCCAGCAGCTTAACTAGGTATGAGCAGTTCTTC
cdr3_aa: CASSLTRYEQFF

v_call: TRBV18
clone_size: .
j_call: TRBJ1-5
d_call: .
cdr3_nt: TGTGCCAGCTCACCACCGGGAAGCAATCAGCCCCAGCATTTT
cdr3_aa: CASSPPGSNQPQHF

v_call: TRBV7-8
clone_size: .
j_call: TRBJ2-7
d_call: .
cdr3_nt: TGTGCCAGCAGCTTACTGAGGCAGGGGTCCTACGAGCAGTACTTC
cdr3_aa: CASSLLRQGSYEQYF

v_call: TRBV18
clone_size: .
j_call: TRBJ2-1
d_call: .
cdr3_nt: TGTGCCAGCTCACCACTCCCTTCTCCCCACAATGAGCAGTTCTTC
cdr3_aa: CASSPLPSPHNEQFF

v_call: TRBV5-1
clone_size: .
j_call: TRBJ2-1
d_call: TRBD1
cdr3_nt: TGCGCCAGCAGCACGGGACAGGGGGCGCGCTATGAGCAGTTCTTC
cdr3_aa: CASSTGQGARYEQFF

v_call: TRBV29-1
clone_size: .
j_call: TRBJ2-1
d_call: .
cdr3_nt: TGCAGCGCCCAGTCGACCAATGAGCAGTTCTTC
cdr3_aa: CSAQSTNEQFF

v_call: TRBV7-8
clone_size: .
j_call: TRBJ1-5
d_call: .
cdr3_nt: TGTGCCAGCAGCTCAAGGGTAGCGGGATATAGCAATCAGCCCCAGCATTTT
cdr3_aa: CASSSRVAGYSNQPQHF

v_call: TRBV2
clone_size: .
j_call: TRBJ2-1
d_call: TRBD2
cdr3_nt: TGTGCCAGCAGAGCCTCTACTAGCGGGGGGGGTTCCTACAATGAGCAGTTCTTC
cdr3_aa: CASRASTSGGGSYNEQFF

v_call: TRBV27
clone_size: few
j_call: TRBJ1-2
d_call: .
cdr3_nt: TGTGCCAGCAGTTTCTCCGGGAACTATGGCTACACCTTC
cdr3_aa: CASSFSGNYGYTF

v_call: TRBV7-3
clone_size: .
j_call: TRBJ2-1
d_call: .
cdr3_nt: TGTGCCAGCAGCTACATGGGGGGCTCCTACAATGAGCAGTTCTTC
cdr3_aa: CASSYMGGSYNEQFF

v_call: TRBV19
clone_size: .
j_call: TRBJ1-5
d_call: .
cdr3_nt: TGTGCCAGTAGTGTCAGAGGGGGGGTCTGGGATCAGCCCCAGCATTTT
cdr3_aa: CASSVRGGVWDQPQHF

v_call: TRBV12-2
clone_size: .
j_call: TRBJ2-3
d_call: .
cdr3_nt: TGTGCAAGTCGCCTACGGAGGGGGGTGGATACGCAGTATTTT
cdr3_aa: CASRLRRGVDTQYF

v_call: TRBV27
clone_size: .
j_call: TRBJ1-4
d_call: TRBD1
cdr3_nt: TGTGCCAGCAGCTATACAGGGGAGGAGGAAAAACTGTTTTTT
cdr3_aa: CASSYTGEEEKLFF

v_call: TRBV7-9
clone_size: .
j_call: TRBJ2-2
d_call: .
cdr3_nt: TGTGCCAGCAGCTCACCGGCGAACACCGGGGAGCTGTTTTTT
cdr3_aa: CASSSPANTGELFF

v_call: TRBV19
clone_size: once
j_call: TRBJ2-3
d_call: TRBD2
cdr3_nt: TGTGCCAGTAGTATAGGGGTTAGCGGGAGGGACGCAGATACGCAGTATTTT
cdr3_aa: CASSIGVSGRDADTQYF

v_call: TRBV6-1
clone_size: once
j_call: TRBJ2-3
d_call: TRBD2
cdr3_nt: TGTGCCAGCAGCGTCAGACTAGCGGGAGGGGATACGCAGTATTTT
cdr3_aa: CASSVRLAGGDTQYF

v_call: TRBV6-4
clone_size: once
j_call: TRBJ2-1
d_call: TRBD1
cdr3_nt: TGTGCCAGCAGTCAGGACAGGGGGGTTGAGCAGTTCTTC
cdr3_aa: CASSQDRGVEQFF

v_call: TRBV6-1
clone_size: .
j_call: TRBJ1-1
d_call: .
cdr3_nt: TGTGCCAGCAGTGAAGGTCCACGAGAAGCTTTCTTT
cdr3_aa: CASSEGPREAFF

v_call: TRBV13
clone_size: .
j_call: TRBJ2-1
d_call: TRBD2
cdr3_nt: TGTGCCAGCAGCTCAAGTAGACTAGCGGGAGGGTATGAGCAGTTCTTC
cdr3_aa: CASSSSRLAGGYEQFF

v_call: TRBV2
clone_size: .
j_call: TRBJ1-5
d_call: .
cdr3_nt: TGTGCCAGCAGTCAGGGCCTGTCCTTGGCCCAGCATTTT
cdr3_aa: CASSQGLSLAQHF

v_call: TRBV10-3
clone_size: .
j_call: TRBJ2-5
d_call: TRBD2
cdr3_nt: TGTGCCATCAGTGAGGAAACAGCGGGAACTATTATCCAAGAGACCCAGTACTTC
cdr3_aa: CAISEETAGTIIQETQYF

v_call: TRBV27
clone_size: .
j_call: TRBJ1-3
d_call: .
cdr3_nt: TGTGCCAGCAGTTTGGTCGCCAACTCTGGAAACACCATATATTTT
cdr3_aa: CASSLVANSGNTIYF

v_call: TRBV11-2
clone_size: .
j_call: TRBJ1-1
d_call: TRBD1
cdr3_nt: TGTGCCAGCAGGCAGGGGGCCACTGAAGCTTTCTTT
cdr3_aa: CASRQGATEAFF

v_call: TRBV5-4
clone_size: .
j_call: TRBJ2-5
d_call: .
cdr3_nt: TGTGCCAGCAGCCACCCCATAAAGGGGCCCCGGGAGGAGACCCAGTACTTC
cdr3_aa: CASSHPIKGPREETQYF

v_call: TRBV11-2
clone_size: .
j_call: TRBJ2-1
d_call: TRBD2
cdr3_nt: TGTGCCAGCAGCCTTAGCGGGAGGGCTAATGAGCAGTTCTTC
cdr3_aa: CASSLSGRANEQFF

v_call: TRBV7-9
clone_size: medium-sized
j_call: TRBJ1-2
d_call: TRBD1
cdr3_nt: TGTGCCAGCAGCTCGGACAGGACGGGCCGTGGCTACACCTTC
cdr3_aa: CASSSDRTGRGYTF

v_call: TRBV19
clone_size: .
j_call: TRBJ2-7
d_call: .
cdr3_nt: TGTGCCAGTAGTATAGGTGCCAGCTACGAGCAGTACTTC
cdr3_aa: CASSIGASYEQYF

v_call: TRBV11-2
clone_size: .
j_call: TRBJ2-5
d_call: TRBD1
cdr3_nt: TGTGCCAGCAGCTCGTGGACAGGACGACAAGAGACCCAGTACTTC
cdr3_aa: CASSSWTGRQETQYF

v_call: TRBV19
clone_size: once
j_call: TRBJ1-2
d_call: .
cdr3_nt: TGTGCCAGTAGGCCCCAGGGAGCTGGCCTAAATTATGGCTACACCTTC
cdr3_aa: CASRPQGAGLNYGYTF

v_call: TRBV4-2
clone_size: .
j_call: TRBJ2-7
d_call: .
cdr3_nt: TGTGCCAGCAGCCCCCGGCAAAATGCGCTCTACGAGCAGTACTTC
cdr3_aa: CASSPRQNALYEQYF

v_call: TRBV9
clone_size: .
j_call: TRBJ2-1
d_call: .
cdr3_nt: TGTGCCAGCAGCGTAGGTCAGATTAGGGATGAGCAGTTCTTC
cdr3_aa: CASSVGQIRDEQFF

v_call: TRBV27
clone_size: .
j_call: TRBJ2-3
d_call: TRBD2
cdr3_nt: TGTGCCAGCAGTCTCGGGACTAGCCCCTCCGATACGCAGTATTTT
cdr3_aa: CASSLGTSPSDTQYF

v_call: TRBV14
clone_size: .
j_call: TRBJ2-3
d_call: TRBD1
cdr3_nt: TGTGCCAGCAGCCAAGTAGTCAGGGGGCTTATCACAGATACGCAGTATTTT
cdr3_aa: CASSQVVRGLITDTQYF

v_call: TRBV25-1
clone_size: .
j_call: TRBJ1-1
d_call: .
cdr3_nt: TGTGCCAGCAGTGAAAAAGGGGAAGGAAACACTGAAGCTTTCTTT
cdr3_aa: CASSEKGEGNTEAFF

v_call: TRBV18
clone_size: few
j_call: TRBJ1-2
d_call: TRBD1
cdr3_nt: TGTGCCAGCTCAACCGACAGGGGGATAATTTATGGCTACACCTTC
cdr3_aa: CASSTDRGIIYGYTF

v_call: TRBV18
clone_size: once
j_call: TRBJ2-2
d_call: .
cdr3_nt: TGTGCCAGCTCACCAGGGTACACCGGGGAGCTGTTTTTT
cdr3_aa: CASSPGYTGELFF

v_call: TRBV29-1
clone_size: .
j_call: TRBJ1-3
d_call: .
cdr3_nt: TGCAGCGTTGAAGGGGGGAACTCTGGAAACACCATATATTTT
cdr3_aa: CSVEGGNSGNTIYF

v_call: TRBV7-9
clone_size: few
j_call: TRBJ1-2
d_call: .
cdr3_nt: TGTGCCAGCAGCAACCTGGGGGAAGCTAACTATGGCTACACCTTC
cdr3_aa: CASSNLGEANYGYTF

v_call: TRBV4-2
clone_size: .
j_call: TRBJ1-2
d_call: .
cdr3_nt: TGTGCCAGCAGTCTGGGGCTTAACTATGGCTACACCTTC
cdr3_aa: CASSLGLNYGYTF

v_call: TRBV29-1
clone_size: .
j_call: TRBJ1-6
d_call: .
cdr3_nt: TGCAGCGTTGGTGGGGCGCCTGGCTCACCCCTCCACTTT
cdr3_aa: CSVGGAPGSPLHF

v_call: TRBV10-2
clone_size: .
j_call: TRBJ1-3
d_call: .
cdr3_nt: TGCGCCAGCACCCGGGGAGGGCCTCTCTCTGGAAACACCATATATTTT
cdr3_aa: CASTRGGPLSGNTIYF

v_call: TRBV7-9
clone_size: .
j_call: TRBJ1-1
d_call: TRBD1
cdr3_nt: TGTGCCAGCAGTTTCGGGACAGGGTATACTGAAGCTTTCTTT
cdr3_aa: CASSFGTGYTEAFF

v_call: TRBV18
clone_size: .
j_call: TRBJ1-1
d_call: .
cdr3_nt: TGTGCCAGCTCACCGTACGTGAAGGGGCAGGGGACTGAAGCTTTCTTT
cdr3_aa: CASSPYVKGQGTEAFF

v_call: TRBV5-1
clone_size: .
j_call: TRBJ2-3
d_call: TRBD2
cdr3_nt: TGCGCCAGCAGCTCCCGGCAGGGGGCGCTGGCTAGCGGGAGTGGTAGCACAGATACGCAGTATTTT
cdr3_aa: CASSSRQGALASGSGSTDTQYF

v_call: TRBV7-8
clone_size: once
j_call: TRBJ2-5
d_call: .
cdr3_nt: TGTGCCAGCAGGGCAGGGTCGACGGAAGAGACCCAGTACTTC
cdr3_aa: CASRAGSTEETQYF

v_call: TRBV28
clone_size: once
j_call: TRBJ1-1
d_call: TRBD1
cdr3_nt: TGTGCCAGCGAAGGAGGGGGCAACACTGAAGCTTTCTTT
cdr3_aa: CASEGGGNTEAFF

v_call: TRBV5-4
clone_size: .
j_call: TRBJ2-2
d_call: TRBD1
cdr3_nt: TGTGCCAGCAGCCGTGGACAGGGGCAGAACACCGGGGAGCTGTTTTTT
cdr3_aa: CASSRGQGQNTGELFF

v_call: TRBV29-1
clone_size: .
j_call: TRBJ1-5
d_call: .
cdr3_nt: TGCAGCGTTGCCGCAGACAGTAGCAATCAGCCCCAGCATTTT
cdr3_aa: CSVAADSSNQPQHF

v_call: TRBV7-9
clone_size: .
j_call: TRBJ2-4
d_call: .
cdr3_nt: TGTGCCAGCAGCTTCTCCGAACTAGCCAAAAACATTCAGTACTTC
cdr3_aa: CASSFSELAKNIQYF

v_call: TRBV11-2
clone_size: .
j_call: TRBJ2-5
d_call: .
cdr3_nt: TGTGCCAGCAGAATTTCGGGCGGGGATCAAGAGACCCAGTACTTC
cdr3_aa: CASRISGGDQETQYF

v_call: TRBV10-3
clone_size: .
j_call: TRBJ1-3
d_call: .
cdr3_nt: TGTGCCATCATGGGGACATTGTCTGGAAACACCATATATTTT
cdr3_aa: CAIMGTLSGNTIYF

v_call: TRBV5-4
clone_size: .
j_call: TRBJ2-2
d_call: TRBD2
cdr3_nt: TGTGCCACCCAGGAAGGACTAGCGGTTTACACCGGGGAGCTGTTTTTT
cdr3_aa: CATQEGLAVYTGELFF

v_call: TRBV5-1
clone_size: .
j_call: TRBJ2-3
d_call: .
cdr3_nt: TGCGCCAGCAGCTTCCCATATGCAGAAACAGATACGCAGTATTTT
cdr3_aa: CASSFPYAETDTQYF

v_call: TRBV4-1
clone_size: .
j_call: TRBJ2-7
d_call: .
cdr3_nt: TGCGCCAGCAGCCAAGTAAAAGCGCCAAACAGCTACGAGCAGTACTTC
cdr3_aa: CASSQVKAPNSYEQYF

v_call: TRBV7-8
clone_size: .
j_call: TRBJ2-1
d_call: .
cdr3_nt: TGTGCCAGCAGCAGGGGGGGCCGAAAGTTGGATGAGCAGTTCTTC
cdr3_aa: CASSRGGRKLDEQFF